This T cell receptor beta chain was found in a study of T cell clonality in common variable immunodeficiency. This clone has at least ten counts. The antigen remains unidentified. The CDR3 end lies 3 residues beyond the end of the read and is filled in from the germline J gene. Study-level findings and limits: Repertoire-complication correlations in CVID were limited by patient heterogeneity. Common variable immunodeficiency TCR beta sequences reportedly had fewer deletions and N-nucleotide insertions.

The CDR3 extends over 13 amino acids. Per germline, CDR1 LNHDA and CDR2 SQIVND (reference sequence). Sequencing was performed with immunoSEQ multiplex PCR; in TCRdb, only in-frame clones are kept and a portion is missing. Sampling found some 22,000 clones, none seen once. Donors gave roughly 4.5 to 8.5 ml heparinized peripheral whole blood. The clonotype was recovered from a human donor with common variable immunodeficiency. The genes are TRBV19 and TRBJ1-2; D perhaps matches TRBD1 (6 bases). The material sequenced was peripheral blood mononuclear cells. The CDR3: CASTVDSLGGYTF. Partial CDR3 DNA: TGTGCCAGTACCGTGGACAGTCTCGGGGGC.